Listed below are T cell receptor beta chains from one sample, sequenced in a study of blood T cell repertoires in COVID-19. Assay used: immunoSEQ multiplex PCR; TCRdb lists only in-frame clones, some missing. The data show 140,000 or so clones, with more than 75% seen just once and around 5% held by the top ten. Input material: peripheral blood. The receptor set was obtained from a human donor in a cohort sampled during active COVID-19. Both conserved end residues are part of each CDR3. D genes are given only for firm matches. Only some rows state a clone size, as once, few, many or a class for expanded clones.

cdr3_nt: TGTGCCAGCAGCCAAGCGGTAACCGGGGAGCTGTTTTTT; cdr3_aa: CASSQAVTGELFF; clone_size: NA; d_call: NA; j_call: TRBJ2-2; v_call: TRBV3-1/TRBV3-2
cdr3_nt: TGTGCCAGCAGACCAGGAACAGGCTATAGCAGGCCCCAGCATTTT; cdr3_aa: CASRPGTGYSRPQHF; clone_size: NA; d_call: NA; j_call: TRBJ1-5; v_call: TRBV6-5
cdr3_nt: TGTGCCAGCAGTGACCGGACAGGGAAGGGTTTCTTT; cdr3_aa: CASSDRTGKGFF; clone_size: NA; d_call: TRBD1; j_call: TRBJ1-1; v_call: TRBV25-1
cdr3_nt: TGTGCCAGTAAGATGGCTAGCGGGACGAACACCGGGGAGCTGTTTTTT; cdr3_aa: CASKMASGTNTGELFF; clone_size: NA; d_call: TRBD2; j_call: TRBJ2-2; v_call: TRBV19
cdr3_nt: TGCGCCAGCAGCGGGGCTGCGGGGGAGCTGTTTTTT; cdr3_aa: CASSGAAGELFF; clone_size: NA; d_call: NA; j_call: TRBJ2-2; v_call: TRBV5-1
cdr3_nt: TGTGCCTGGAGTGTACAAGGAAACACCATATATTTT; cdr3_aa: CAWSVQGNTIYF; clone_size: NA; d_call: NA; j_call: TRBJ1-3; v_call: TRBV30
cdr3_nt: TGTGCCAGCGGCGCAGGGGCTGGTAATTCACCCCTCCACTTT; cdr3_aa: CASGAGAGNSPLHF; clone_size: NA; d_call: NA; j_call: TRBJ1-6; v_call: TRBV7-9
cdr3_nt: TGTGCCAGCAGCCCCGGGGGACTAGCGGAACACCGGGGAGCTGTTTTT; cdr3_aa: CASSPGGLAEHRGAVF; clone_size: NA; d_call: TRBD2; j_call: TRBJ2-2; v_call: TRBV6-6
cdr3_nt: TGTGCCAGCAGTAATCCGACAGGGGGGAATCAGCCCCAGCATTTT; cdr3_aa: CASSNPTGGNQPQHF; clone_size: NA; d_call: TRBD1; j_call: TRBJ1-5; v_call: TRBV2
cdr3_nt: TGTGCCAGCAGACTCCGGACTAAGCTCCCCTACGAGCAGTACTTC; cdr3_aa: CASRLRTKLPYEQYF; clone_size: NA; d_call: NA; j_call: TRBJ2-7; v_call: TRBV28
cdr3_nt: TGTGCCAGCAGCTCCCCGGGACTCAGCACAGATACGCAGTATTTT; cdr3_aa: CASSSPGLSTDTQYF; clone_size: few; d_call: NA; j_call: TRBJ2-3; v_call: TRBV11-2
cdr3_nt: TGTGCCAGCAGTCTCTCCGGGACTAGCGCCAGAATGAGCTCCTACAATGAGCAGTTCTTC; cdr3_aa: CASSLSGTSARMSSYNEQFF; clone_size: NA; d_call: TRBD2; j_call: TRBJ2-1; v_call: TRBV6-6
cdr3_nt: TGTGCCAGCAGCCCACCCGGGACAGGCGATGCAACTAATGAAAAACTGTTTTTT; cdr3_aa: CASSPPGTGDATNEKLFF; clone_size: NA; d_call: TRBD1; j_call: TRBJ1-4; v_call: TRBV7-3
cdr3_nt: TGTGCCATCAGCCCGACAGGGGGCCTTTATGGCTACACCTTC; cdr3_aa: CAISPTGGLYGYTF; clone_size: NA; d_call: TRBD1; j_call: TRBJ1-2; v_call: TRBV10-3
cdr3_nt: TGTGCCAGCAGCTTAGGGTCTACAGGGCCTGGGGCCAACGTCCTGACTTTC; cdr3_aa: CASSLGSTGPGANVLTF; clone_size: NA; d_call: NA; j_call: TRBJ2-6; v_call: TRBV7-9
cdr3_nt: TGTGCCAGCAGCCCCACCCTCAGGGGAAGGACTGAAGCTTTCTTT; cdr3_aa: CASSPTLRGRTEAFF; clone_size: NA; d_call: NA; j_call: TRBJ1-1; v_call: TRBV7-9
cdr3_nt: TGCGCCAGCAGTGAGAGACTAGCGGAAAAGCAGTTCTTC; cdr3_aa: CASSERLAEKQFF; clone_size: NA; d_call: TRBD2; j_call: TRBJ2-1; v_call: TRBV10-1
cdr3_nt: TGTGCCAGCAGCCAAGAGAGGCAAACCTACGAGCAGTACTTC; cdr3_aa: CASSQERQTYEQYF; clone_size: NA; d_call: NA; j_call: TRBJ2-7; v_call: TRBV3-1/TRBV3-2
cdr3_nt: TGTGCCAGCAGTCGGAGCACAGATACGCAGTATTTT; cdr3_aa: CASSRSTDTQYF; clone_size: NA; d_call: NA; j_call: TRBJ2-3; v_call: TRBV12-3/TRBV12-4
cdr3_nt: TGTGCCTGGAGTGTACGGAGGGATACGCAGTATTTT; cdr3_aa: CAWSVRRDTQYF; clone_size: NA; d_call: NA; j_call: TRBJ2-3; v_call: TRBV30
cdr3_nt: TGTGCCAGCAGCTTAGGGACTAGCGGGAGGGCCCAGGAGACCCAGTACTTC; cdr3_aa: CASSLGTSGRAQETQYF; clone_size: NA; d_call: TRBD2; j_call: TRBJ2-5; v_call: TRBV7-2
cdr3_nt: TGTGCCAGCAGCTTAAATGAGGTCACTGAAGCTTTCTTT; cdr3_aa: CASSLNEVTEAFF; clone_size: NA; d_call: NA; j_call: TRBJ1-1; v_call: TRBV7-3
cdr3_nt: TGTGCCAGCAGTGAATACCCGGGACAGGGGAACAATGAGCAGTTCTTC; cdr3_aa: CASSEYPGQGNNEQFF; clone_size: NA; d_call: TRBD1; j_call: TRBJ2-1; v_call: TRBV6-1
cdr3_nt: TGTGCCAGCAGCCAGGGGGTTAACACCGGGGAGCTGTTTTTT; cdr3_aa: CASSQGVNTGELFF; clone_size: NA; d_call: TRBD1; j_call: TRBJ2-2; v_call: TRBV7-9
cdr3_nt: TGTGCCAGCAGCCAAGTCGGCGGGGGCTCCTACGAGCAGTACTTC; cdr3_aa: CASSQVGGGSYEQYF; clone_size: NA; d_call: TRBD2; j_call: TRBJ2-7; v_call: TRBV4-2
cdr3_nt: TGTGCCAGCAGAACAGGAATCGGCGTCGAGCAGTACTTC; cdr3_aa: CASRTGIGVEQYF; clone_size: NA; d_call: NA; j_call: TRBJ2-7; v_call: TRBV27
cdr3_nt: TGTGCCAGCAGTGACTGGGGGCGGGGGTCCTACAATGAGCAGTTCTTC; cdr3_aa: CASSDWGRGSYNEQFF; clone_size: NA; d_call: NA; j_call: TRBJ2-1; v_call: TRBV6-1
cdr3_nt: TGTGCTAGCAGCTTAATGGCGGGGGGGAGTCAAGAGACCCAGTACTTC; cdr3_aa: CASSLMAGGSQETQYF; clone_size: NA; d_call: TRBD2; j_call: TRBJ2-5; v_call: TRBV7-7
cdr3_nt: TGTGCCAGCAGCCCGAGGACAGGGGGCACCGGGGAGCTGTTTTTT; cdr3_aa: CASSPRTGGTGELFF; clone_size: NA; d_call: TRBD1; j_call: TRBJ2-2; v_call: TRBV6-5
cdr3_nt: TGTGCCAGTATAGCGGGTGCCACTAAAGAGACCCAGTACTTC; cdr3_aa: CASIAGATKETQYF; clone_size: NA; d_call: TRBD2; j_call: TRBJ2-5; v_call: TRBV2
cdr3_nt: TGTGCCAGTAGTATATGGGGACAGGACTACGAGCAGTACTTC; cdr3_aa: CASSIWGQDYEQYF; clone_size: NA; d_call: TRBD1; j_call: TRBJ2-7; v_call: TRBV19
cdr3_nt: TGCGCCAGCAGCGGAAATAGCGGGGGCCACAATGAGCAGTTCTTC; cdr3_aa: CASSGNSGGHNEQFF; clone_size: NA; d_call: TRBD2; j_call: TRBJ2-1; v_call: TRBV5-1
cdr3_nt: TGCGCCAGCAGCCAAGTCGCCCATCAGGGAGGCTATGGCTACACCTTC; cdr3_aa: CASSQVAHQGGYGYTF; clone_size: NA; d_call: NA; j_call: TRBJ1-2; v_call: TRBV4-1
cdr3_nt: TGTGCCAGCAGCTTTGGACGCTTTGGGACTAGAAATTCACCCCTCCACTTT; cdr3_aa: CASSFGRFGTRNSPLHF; clone_size: NA; d_call: NA; j_call: TRBJ1-6; v_call: TRBV7-8
cdr3_nt: TGTGCCAGTAGTATGGGGGACAGGGGTCAGCCCCAGCATTTT; cdr3_aa: CASSMGDRGQPQHF; clone_size: NA; d_call: TRBD1; j_call: TRBJ1-5; v_call: TRBV19
cdr3_nt: TGTGCCAGTAAGGGGATAGCGGGAGCGGAAGATACGCAGTATTTT; cdr3_aa: CASKGIAGAEDTQYF; clone_size: NA; d_call: TRBD2; j_call: TRBJ2-3; v_call: TRBV19
cdr3_nt: TGTGCCTGGAGTAGGGGCCATACAGATACGCAGTATTTT; cdr3_aa: CAWSRGHTDTQYF; clone_size: once; d_call: NA; j_call: TRBJ2-3; v_call: TRBV30
cdr3_nt: TGTGCCAGCATGGGTTCCGACAGGGCTCAGTGGTACTTC; cdr3_aa: CASMGSDRAQWYF; clone_size: NA; d_call: TRBD1; j_call: TRBJ2-7; v_call: TRBV28
cdr3_nt: TGTGCCAGCAGTGAGGGGGGGGAAAAACTGTTTTTT; cdr3_aa: CASSEGGEKLFF; clone_size: NA; d_call: NA; j_call: TRBJ1-4; v_call: TRBV25-1
cdr3_nt: TGTGCCAGCAGGAAAAACAGGGAGTATGGCTACACCTTC; cdr3_aa: CASRKNREYGYTF; clone_size: NA; d_call: NA; j_call: TRBJ1-2; v_call: TRBV28
cdr3_nt: TGTGCCAGCAGTTCCCGGGTCAACACTGAAGCTTTCTTT; cdr3_aa: CASSSRVNTEAFF; clone_size: once; d_call: NA; j_call: TRBJ1-1; v_call: TRBV12-3/TRBV12-4
cdr3_nt: TGTGCCAGCAGCCAAGATCTAGGTACGGCAGTCCAAGAGACCCAGTACTTC; cdr3_aa: CASSQDLGTAVQETQYF; clone_size: NA; d_call: NA; j_call: TRBJ2-5; v_call: TRBV4-2
cdr3_nt: TGTGCCAGCAGCTTAAGTCGCGGGAGGACAGGGGACGGCTACACCTTC; cdr3_aa: CASSLSRGRTGDGYTF; clone_size: NA; d_call: TRBD1; j_call: TRBJ1-2; v_call: TRBV11-2
cdr3_nt: TGTGCCAGCATCTCCCCCTTTACGGGGGGGGGCACCGGGGAGCTGTTTTTT; cdr3_aa: CASISPFTGGGTGELFF; clone_size: NA; d_call: TRBD2; j_call: TRBJ2-2; v_call: TRBV5-8
cdr3_nt: TGTGCCAGCAGCGGGCAGGGATCGACAGATACGCAGTATTTT; cdr3_aa: CASSGQGSTDTQYF; clone_size: NA; d_call: NA; j_call: TRBJ2-3; v_call: TRBV11-3
cdr3_nt: TGTGCCACAGGGGGGGGCGGGAAGGATGAGCAGTTCTTC; cdr3_aa: CATGGGGKDEQFF; clone_size: many; d_call: NA; j_call: TRBJ2-1; v_call: TRBV24-1
cdr3_nt: TGTGCCAGTTCAGGAACGGAGGGAGTGATAGCCAAAAACATTCAGTACTTC; cdr3_aa: CASSGTEGVIAKNIQYF; clone_size: NA; d_call: NA; j_call: TRBJ2-4; v_call: TRBV19
cdr3_nt: TGTGCCTGGAGCCAAGACAGGTTTCACGCTTTCTTT; cdr3_aa: CAWSQDRFHAFF; clone_size: few; d_call: NA; j_call: TRBJ1-1; v_call: TRBV30
cdr3_nt: TGCGCCAGCAGCGTAGGACAGAACTATGGCTACACCTTC; cdr3_aa: CASSVGQNYGYTF; clone_size: NA; d_call: NA; j_call: TRBJ1-2; v_call: TRBV5-1
cdr3_nt: TGCGCCAGCAGCTTGGCTGGAGAGGTAGTGCAGTTCTTC; cdr3_aa: CASSLAGEVVQFF; clone_size: NA; d_call: NA; j_call: TRBJ2-1; v_call: TRBV5-1
cdr3_nt: TGCGCCAGCAGCCATCCAGAGCGGGGGACTAGCACAGATACGCAGTATTTT; cdr3_aa: CASSHPERGTSTDTQYF; clone_size: NA; d_call: TRBD2; j_call: TRBJ2-3; v_call: TRBV4-1